The 13 T cell receptor beta chains below come from one sample, sequenced in a study of blood T cell repertoires in COVID-19. Clones were read by immunoSEQ multiplex PCR, and TCRdb kept only the in-frame ones, dropping some. The sample shows about 260,000 clones, 88% of them seen only once. Sequencing used peripheral blood. The receptors originated from a woman in her seventies with COVID-19, enrolled during active disease.

The CDR3 protein is CASRRHGQYNQPQHF. CDR3 DNA: TGTGCCAGCAGAAGACATGGACAGTACAATCAGCCCCAGCATTTT. The V gene is TRBV28, the J gene TRBJ1-5, with a tentative D call TRBD1 (6 bases). CDR1 is MDHEN, CDR2 SYDVKM, per germline. With 6 bases removed from V and 3 bases from J, the gap between germline ends came to 15 bases. CDR3 length equals 15 residues. Variable domain in full (rest from reference TRBV28 and TRBJ1-5): DVKVTQSSRYLVKRTGEKVFLECVQDMDHENMFWYRQDPGLGLRLIYFSYDVKMKEKGDIPEGYSVSREKKERFSLILESASTNQTSMYLCASRRHGQYNQPQHFGDGTRLSIL.

This clone has just one count. This CDR3 is CASSQRLAAETQYF. The CDR3 nucleotides read TGTGCCAGCAGCCAAAGACTAGCGGCCGAGACCCAGTACTTC. The J gene is TRBJ2-5, the V gene TRBV3-1 (or the pseudogene TRBV3-2), with 9 nucleotides matching TRBD2. V was pared by 2 bases and J by 5 bases, with 3 bases of the junction left unmatched. The CDR3 is made up of 14 amino acids. CDR1 is LGHDT and CDR2 is YNNKEL in the germline V gene (reference sequence).

The J gene is TRBJ2-7, the V gene TRBV20-1, with no clear D. CDR1 is DFQATT, CDR2 SNEGSKA, per germline (reference sequence). CDR3 length equals 11 residues. V lost 6 bases, J lost 3 bases, and 9 bases lay in between. CDR3 bases: TGCAGTGCCTGGGCCCTCTACGAGCAGTACTTC. Its protein is CSAWALYEQYF.

The V call is TRBV4-3, the J call TRBJ2-1, with 12 bases lining up with TRBD2. The CDR3 has 16 residues. CDR1 and CDR2 from the germline V gene are LGHNA and YSLEER. Trimming removed 5 bases from V and 5 bases from J; junction bases left unmatched: 7. CDR3 in DNA: TGCGCCAGCAGCAAGATCCGGACTAGCGGGAACAATGAGCAGTTCTTC. It yields the protein CASSKIRTSGNNEQFF.

The gene calls are TRBV19 and TRBJ1-1, with TRBD1 matching 7 bases. V lost 6 bases, J lost 2 bases, and 12 bases stayed unmatched. The CDR3 has 16 amino acids. Per germline, CDR1 LNHDA and CDR2 SQIVND (reference sequence). The CDR3 loop reads CASRRGQAGRNTEAFF. The CDR3 DNA is TGTGCCAGTAGAAGGGGGCAAGCCGGCCGAAACACTGAAGCTTTCTTT. Filled out from reference TRBV19 and TRBJ1-1, the complete variable domain reads DGGITQSPKYLFRKEGQNVTLSCEQNLNHDAMYWYRQDPGQGLRLIYYSQIVNDFQKGDIAEGYSVSREKKESFPLTVTSAQKNPTAFYLCASRRGQAGRNTEAFFGQGTRLTVV.

This clone was seen more than once but under ten times. V usage is TRBV6-5 and J usage is TRBJ2-7, with 11 bases identical to TRBD1. J lost 4 bases, V lost 2 bases, and 7 bases had no gene match. The CDR3 covers 16 residues. The germline V gene encodes CDR1 MNHEY and CDR2 SVGAGI. The CDR3 bases are TGTGCCAGCAGTTACCGTGGACAGGGGGCCGGATACGAGCAGTACTTC. It specifies CASSYRGQGAGYEQYF.

The gene calls are TRBV19 and TRBJ2-1; 7 bases map to TRBD2. The V segment lost 3 bases and the J segment 6 bases; nucleotides outside the gene matches: 11. Germline lookup yields CDR1 LNHDA and CDR2 SQIVND (reference sequence). There are 16 residues in the CDR3. The CDR3 here is CASSMRSAGARNEQFF. The CDR3 coding sequence is TGTGCCAGTAGTATGCGTTCCGCGGGAGCCCGCAATGAGCAGTTCTTC.

The rearrangement joins TRBV6-5 to TRBJ2-5, with TRBD1 identical over 7 bases. V shed 6 bases, J shed 3 bases, and the junction held 4 bases outside the gene matches. This CDR3 comprises 13 residues. Germline V CDR1 and CDR2: MNHEY, SVGAGI. The DNA for the CDR3 is TGTGCCAGCAGCGGGACAGATAAAGAGACCCAGTACTTC. As protein: CASSGTDKETQYF.

V and J are TRBV19 and TRBJ1-5, with 7 bases lining up with TRBD1. This CDR3 has 15 residues. The junction had 4 bases not matched to a gene; V was cut back by 4 bases and J by 1 base. Germline V gene data show CDR1 as LNHDA and CDR2 as SQIVND (reference sequence). In nucleotides, the CDR3 is TGTGCCAGTAGTACGGGACAGCAAAGCAATCAGCCCCAGCATTTT. It codes for CASSTGQQSNQPQHF.

The chain employs TRBV24-1 and TRBJ2-1; 7 bases are shared with TRBD1. The germline V gene has CDR1 KGHDR and CDR2 SFDVKD. The V gene end was trimmed by 2 bases and the J gene end by 2 bases; junction bases not matched to a gene: 2. The CDR3 is 15 amino acids. The CDR3 region is CATSDWQGAYNEQFF. CDR3 sequence (DNA): TGTGCCACCAGTGATTGGCAGGGGGCCTACAATGAGCAGTTCTTC.

This clone was picked up one time. The rearrangement links TRBV6-5 to TRBJ1-2, with 7 bases lining up with TRBD1. The V and J ends lost 6 bases and 9 bases, in that order; junction bases with no gene match: 10. The CDR3 has 13 residues. Germline CDR1 MNHEY, CDR2 SVGAGI. CDR3 DNA sequence: TGTGCCAGCAGAAAGGGGACAGTTAAGAGCTACACCTTC. Translated: CASRKGTVKSYTF.

This sequence joins TRBV11-2 and TRBJ1-2; D uncertain. The CDR3 has 13 amino acids. The ends were cut back, 3 bases at V and 8 bases at J, with 13 bases in the middle. Germline CDR1 is SGHAT and CDR2 is FQNNGV. Written as DNA, the CDR3 is TGTGCCAGCAGCTTGCGAGGGCGAGGAGGCTACACCTTC. Translation gives CASSLRGRGGYTF.

The rearrangement links TRBV28 to TRBJ1-2; 7 nucleotides align to TRBD1. Unmatched junction bases numbered 11, after V lost 2 bases and J lost 8 bases. There are 15 residues in the CDR3. Germline V lookup: CDR1 MDHEN, CDR2 SYDVKM. Here the CDR3 reads CASSLPPGQERGYTF. CDR3 in DNA: TGTGCCAGCAGTTTACCTCCCGGACAGGAGAGGGGCTACACCTTC.